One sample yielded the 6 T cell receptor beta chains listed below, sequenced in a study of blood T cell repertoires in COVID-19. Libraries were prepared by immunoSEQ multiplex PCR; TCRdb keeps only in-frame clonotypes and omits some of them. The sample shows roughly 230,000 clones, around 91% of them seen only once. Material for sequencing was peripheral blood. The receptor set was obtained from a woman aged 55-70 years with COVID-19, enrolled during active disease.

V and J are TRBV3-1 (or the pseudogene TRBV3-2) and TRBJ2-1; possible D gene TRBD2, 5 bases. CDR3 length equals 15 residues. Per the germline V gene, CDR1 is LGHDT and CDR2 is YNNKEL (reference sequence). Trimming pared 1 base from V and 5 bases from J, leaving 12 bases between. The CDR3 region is CASSQGAGPHNEQFF. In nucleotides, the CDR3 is TGTGCCAGCAGCCAAGGGGCGGGCCCCCACAATGAGCAGTTCTTC.

CDR3 bases: TGTGCCATCAGTGAGCCCGGCCAGGGGGCGGATGGCTACACCTTC. Protein sequence: CAISEPGQGADGYTF. The V call is TRBV10-3, the J call TRBJ1-2; the match to TRBD1 covers 8 bases. J gave up 6 bases and V 2 bases, and 8 bases lay outside the gene matches. Germline V gene sequence: CDR1 ENHRY, CDR2 SYGVKD. The CDR3 loop spans 15 amino acids.

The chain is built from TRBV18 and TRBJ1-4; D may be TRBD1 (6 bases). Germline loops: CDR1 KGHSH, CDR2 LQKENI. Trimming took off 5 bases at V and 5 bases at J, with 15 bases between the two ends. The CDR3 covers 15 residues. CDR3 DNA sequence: TGTGCCAGCTCAAAATATGCAGGGGAAAATGAAAAACTGTTTTTT. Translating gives CASSKYAGENEKLFF. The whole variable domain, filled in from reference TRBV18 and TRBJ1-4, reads NAGVMQNPRHLVRRRGQEARLRCSPMKGHSHVYWYRQLPEEGLKFMVYLQKENIIDESGMPKERFSAEFPKEGPSILRIQQVVRGDSAAYFCASSKYAGENEKLFFGSGTQLSVL.

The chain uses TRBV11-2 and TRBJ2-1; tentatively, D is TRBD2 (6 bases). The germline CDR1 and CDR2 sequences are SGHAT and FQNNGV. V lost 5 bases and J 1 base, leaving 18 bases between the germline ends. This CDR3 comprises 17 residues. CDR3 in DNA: TGTGCCAGCAGCCCACGGCGCCAACGGGGGTCCTACAATGAGCAGTTCTTC. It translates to CASSPRRQRGSYNEQFF.

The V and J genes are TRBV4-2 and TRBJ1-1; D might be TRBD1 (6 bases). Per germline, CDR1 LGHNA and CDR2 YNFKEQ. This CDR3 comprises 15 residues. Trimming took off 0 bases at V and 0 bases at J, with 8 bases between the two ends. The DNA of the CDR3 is TGTGCCAGCAGCCAAGAGAGGACAGTGAACACTGAAGCTTTCTTT. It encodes CASSQERTVNTEAFF.

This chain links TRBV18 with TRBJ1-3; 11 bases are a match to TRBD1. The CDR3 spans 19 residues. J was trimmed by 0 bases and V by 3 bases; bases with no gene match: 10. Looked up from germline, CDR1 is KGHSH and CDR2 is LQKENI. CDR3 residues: CASSPITGTGGSSGNTIYF. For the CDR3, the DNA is TGTGCCAGCTCACCCATAACCGGGACAGGGGGAAGCTCTGGAAACACCATATATTTT.